The rows below give T cell receptor beta chains drawn from one sample of a study of T cell changes during pregnancy in multiple sclerosis. Only in-frame clones appear in the TCRdb table, and some are missing; sequencing was by immunoSEQ multiplex PCR. The table records about 89,000 clones, roughly nine tenths of them present only once. Sequenced here: peripheral blood, sampled after pregnancy. The receptor source for this set is a female donor in good health, enrolled as a control in a pregnancy study. CDR3s include the opening cysteine and the closing phenylalanine or tryptophan. The D gene is left open where the match is weak. Rows give clone size only sometimes, using once, few, many, or a class for an expanded clone.

v_call: TRBV6-4
d_call: .
clone_size: .
j_call: TRBJ1-2
cdr3_nt: TGTGCCAGCAGTGACTCCCCGAGGGTTGAAAATACGAACTATGGCTACACCTTC
cdr3_aa: CASSDSPRVENTNYGYTF

v_call: TRBV19
d_call: TRBD1
clone_size: .
j_call: TRBJ1-2
cdr3_nt: TGTGCCAGTAGTTTGGACAGGGGACTCTATGGCTACACCTTC
cdr3_aa: CASSLDRGLYGYTF

v_call: TRBV20-1
d_call: .
clone_size: .
j_call: TRBJ2-7
cdr3_nt: TGCAGTGGCGGGTTCCGTCACGAGCAGTACTTC
cdr3_aa: CSGGFRHEQYF

v_call: TRBV5-1
d_call: .
clone_size: .
j_call: TRBJ1-3
cdr3_nt: TGCGCCAGCAGCCCAGGGGTCTCTGGAAACACCATATATTTT
cdr3_aa: CASSPGVSGNTIYF

v_call: TRBV11-2
d_call: TRBD2
clone_size: .
j_call: TRBJ2-7
cdr3_nt: TGTGCCAGCAGCTCTAGCGGGGGCCCCTACGAGCAGTACTTC
cdr3_aa: CASSSSGGPYEQYF

v_call: TRBV19
d_call: TRBD2
clone_size: .
j_call: TRBJ2-1
cdr3_nt: TGTGCCACCGAAACGGGAGGGCCCCGCAATGAGCAGTTCTTC
cdr3_aa: CATETGGPRNEQFF

v_call: TRBV11-2
d_call: TRBD2
clone_size: .
j_call: TRBJ2-1
cdr3_nt: TGTGCCAGCAGCCACCTTTCTAGCGGCTATGAGCAGTTCTTC
cdr3_aa: CASSHLSSGYEQFF

v_call: TRBV19
d_call: TRBD1
clone_size: .
j_call: TRBJ2-5
cdr3_nt: TGTGCCAGTAGCGAATACCGACAGGGGAGGTACCAAGAGACCCAGTACTTC
cdr3_aa: CASSEYRQGRYQETQYF

v_call: TRBV6-1
d_call: .
clone_size: once
j_call: TRBJ1-5
cdr3_nt: TGTGCCAGCAGTGAATTGGTGAGGGGGGGCTATCAGCCCCAGCATTTT
cdr3_aa: CASSELVRGGYQPQHF

v_call: TRBV15
d_call: .
clone_size: .
j_call: TRBJ1-2
cdr3_nt: TGTGCCACCAGCGCGGATCCTTCGGATGGCTACACCTTC
cdr3_aa: CATSADPSDGYTF

v_call: TRBV5-1
d_call: .
clone_size: .
j_call: TRBJ1-6
cdr3_nt: TGCGCCAGCAGTAACGAGGGAGTTTACGATTCACCCCTCCACTTT
cdr3_aa: CASSNEGVYDSPLHF

v_call: TRBV9
d_call: TRBD1
clone_size: .
j_call: TRBJ2-3
cdr3_nt: TGTGCCAGCAGCGCCCCCGGGACAGGGGGCACAGATACGCAGTATTTT
cdr3_aa: CASSAPGTGGTDTQYF

v_call: TRBV28
d_call: TRBD1
clone_size: .
j_call: TRBJ1-2
cdr3_nt: TGTGCCAGCGGACAGGGAAACTATGGCTACACCTTC
cdr3_aa: CASGQGNYGYTF

v_call: TRBV10-3
d_call: .
clone_size: .
j_call: TRBJ2-2
cdr3_nt: TGTGCCATCAGGGGTTCCGGGGGTACGAACACCGGGGAGCTGTTTTTT
cdr3_aa: CAIRGSGGTNTGELFF

v_call: TRBV4-1
d_call: .
clone_size: .
j_call: TRBJ1-1
cdr3_nt: TGCGCCAGCAGCCAAGATCAGGTTGGACTCATGAACACTGAAGCTTTCTTT
cdr3_aa: CASSQDQVGLMNTEAFF

v_call: TRBV29-1
d_call: TRBD2
clone_size: .
j_call: TRBJ2-1
cdr3_nt: TGCAGCGCAGAACTAGCGGGAGGGAATGAGCAGTTCTTC
cdr3_aa: CSAELAGGNEQFF

v_call: TRBV5-1
d_call: .
clone_size: .
j_call: TRBJ2-1
cdr3_nt: TGCGCCAGCAGCTCCCTGGCAGGCCACAATGAGCAGTTCTTC
cdr3_aa: CASSSLAGHNEQFF

v_call: TRBV2
d_call: TRBD1
clone_size: .
j_call: TRBJ2-5
cdr3_nt: TGTGCCAACGGACAGGGGTACCAAGAGACCCAGTACTTC
cdr3_aa: CANGQGYQETQYF

v_call: TRBV7-2
d_call: .
clone_size: .
j_call: TRBJ1-6
cdr3_nt: TGTGCCAGCAGCGTCCCCGGGAGCTCCTATAATTCACCCCTCCACTTT
cdr3_aa: CASSVPGSSYNSPLHF

v_call: TRBV5-4
d_call: .
clone_size: .
j_call: TRBJ1-1
cdr3_nt: TGTGCCAGCAGCCCCCAGGGGACTGAAGCTTTCTTT
cdr3_aa: CASSPQGTEAFF

v_call: TRBV7-6
d_call: TRBD2
clone_size: .
j_call: TRBJ2-7
cdr3_nt: TGTGCCAGCAGCCAGCAAGCGGGAGCCTTCTACGAGCAGTACTTC
cdr3_aa: CASSQQAGAFYEQYF

v_call: TRBV7-9
d_call: .
clone_size: .
j_call: TRBJ2-7
cdr3_nt: TGTGCCAGCAGCTTGCAGTCTGCCGTCAGCTACGAGCAGTACTTC
cdr3_aa: CASSLQSAVSYEQYF

v_call: TRBV7-7
d_call: TRBD2
clone_size: .
j_call: TRBJ2-7
cdr3_nt: TGTGCTAGCAGTCCCATAGCGGGAGGGCCACCCTACGAGCAGTACTTC
cdr3_aa: CASSPIAGGPPYEQYF

v_call: TRBV7-2
d_call: TRBD1
clone_size: .
j_call: TRBJ1-2
cdr3_nt: TGTGCCAGCAGCTTTCGGACAGGCGGCGCTTATGGCTACACCTTC
cdr3_aa: CASSFRTGGAYGYTF

v_call: TRBV4-1
d_call: .
clone_size: .
j_call: TRBJ2-7
cdr3_nt: TGCGCCAGCAGCCAAGAAACCGGGACAACGGGTACCTACGAGCAGTACTTC
cdr3_aa: CASSQETGTTGTYEQYF

v_call: TRBV4-2
d_call: TRBD2
clone_size: .
j_call: TRBJ2-7
cdr3_nt: TGTGCCAGCAGCTCGTCCGGGACTAGCGTTTCGTACGAGCAGTACTTC
cdr3_aa: CASSSSGTSVSYEQYF

v_call: TRBV19
d_call: TRBD1
clone_size: .
j_call: TRBJ2-5
cdr3_nt: TGTGCCAGTAGCAGGGACAGTATCCAAGAGACCCAGTACTTC
cdr3_aa: CASSRDSIQETQYF

v_call: TRBV9
d_call: TRBD2
clone_size: .
j_call: TRBJ2-7
cdr3_nt: TGTGCCAGCAGTGCTAGCGGGGGATACTACGAGCAGTACTTC
cdr3_aa: CASSASGGYYEQYF

v_call: TRBV28
d_call: .
clone_size: .
j_call: TRBJ2-7
cdr3_nt: TGTGCCAGCAGTGGGTCCTACGACGGGGCCTACGAGCAGTACTTC
cdr3_aa: CASSGSYDGAYEQYF

v_call: TRBV14
d_call: .
clone_size: .
j_call: TRBJ1-1
cdr3_nt: TGTGCCAGCAGCCAAGATCTGAGGTCCACTGAAGCTTTCTTT
cdr3_aa: CASSQDLRSTEAFF

v_call: TRBV7-8
d_call: TRBD1
clone_size: .
j_call: TRBJ2-3
cdr3_nt: TGTGCCAGCAGCCCCCGGGACAGATTCTTCGGAGATACGCAGTATTTT
cdr3_aa: CASSPRDRFFGDTQYF

v_call: TRBV19
d_call: .
clone_size: .
j_call: TRBJ2-2
cdr3_nt: TGTGCCAGTAGTATAAACAGTTTGAACACCGGGGAGCTGTTTTTT
cdr3_aa: CASSINSLNTGELFF

v_call: TRBV5-4
d_call: .
clone_size: .
j_call: TRBJ1-3
cdr3_nt: TGTGCCAGCAGCCCCCGCGGAGGGTATGGAAACACCATATATTTT
cdr3_aa: CASSPRGGYGNTIYF

v_call: TRBV11-2
d_call: .
clone_size: .
j_call: TRBJ1-5
cdr3_nt: TGTGCCAGCAGCTTCCAGGGTGATCAGCCCCAGCATTTT
cdr3_aa: CASSFQGDQPQHF

v_call: TRBV27
d_call: TRBD1
clone_size: .
j_call: TRBJ1-5
cdr3_nt: TGTGCCAGCAGTCCGGACAGGGTTCAGCCCCAGCATTTT
cdr3_aa: CASSPDRVQPQHF

v_call: TRBV28
d_call: TRBD1
clone_size: .
j_call: TRBJ2-1
cdr3_nt: TGTGCCAGCAGTCAACTGAGACAGGGGACCTACAATGAGCAGTTCTTC
cdr3_aa: CASSQLRQGTYNEQFF

v_call: TRBV4-2
d_call: TRBD2
clone_size: .
j_call: TRBJ2-7
cdr3_nt: TGTGCCAGCAGCCTCCCTCGCGGTAGCGGGGGACCCGACTACGAGCAGTACTTC
cdr3_aa: CASSLPRGSGGPDYEQYF

v_call: TRBV11-2
d_call: .
clone_size: .
j_call: TRBJ2-7
cdr3_nt: TGTGCCAGCAGCTCCCGCCTGGGGGGGCACGAGCAGTACTTC
cdr3_aa: CASSSRLGGHEQYF

v_call: TRBV15
d_call: TRBD2
clone_size: .
j_call: TRBJ2-1
cdr3_nt: TGTGCCTCCTCGGTCGGGGGGGAGTTCCAGGGGCCCTACAATGAGCAGTTCTTC
cdr3_aa: CASSVGGEFQGPYNEQFF

v_call: TRBV6-5
d_call: .
clone_size: .
j_call: TRBJ1-6
cdr3_nt: TGTGCCAGCAGTTACTCTAAGACAAATGGGGCTTCACCCCTCCACTTT
cdr3_aa: CASSYSKTNGASPLHF

v_call: TRBV5-5
d_call: TRBD1
clone_size: .
j_call: TRBJ1-2
cdr3_nt: TGTGCCAGCATATCCGGGACAGCCCCTAACTATGGCTACACCTTC
cdr3_aa: CASISGTAPNYGYTF